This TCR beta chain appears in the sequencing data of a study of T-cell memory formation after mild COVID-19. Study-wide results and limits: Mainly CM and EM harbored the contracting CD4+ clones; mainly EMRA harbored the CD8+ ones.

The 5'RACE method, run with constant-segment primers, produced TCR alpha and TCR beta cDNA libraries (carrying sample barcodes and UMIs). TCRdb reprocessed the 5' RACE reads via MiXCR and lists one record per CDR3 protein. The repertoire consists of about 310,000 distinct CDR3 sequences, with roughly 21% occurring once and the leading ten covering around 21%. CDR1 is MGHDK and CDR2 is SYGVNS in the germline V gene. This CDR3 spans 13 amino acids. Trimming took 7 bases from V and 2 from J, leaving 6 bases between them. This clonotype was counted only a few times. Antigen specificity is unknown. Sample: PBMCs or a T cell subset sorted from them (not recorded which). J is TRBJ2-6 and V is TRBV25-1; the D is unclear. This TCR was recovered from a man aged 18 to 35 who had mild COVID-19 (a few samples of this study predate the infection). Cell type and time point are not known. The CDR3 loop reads CASTDPGANVLTF. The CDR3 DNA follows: TGTGCCAGCACCGATCCTGGGGCCAACGTCCTGACTTTC.